The rows below give T cell receptor beta chains drawn from one sample of a study of PD-L1 blockade in urothelial cancer. Profiled with immunoSEQ multiplex PCR; TCRdb holds only in-frame clones, not every one. The data contain nearly 50,000 clones, roughly 80% of them singletons. This sample comprised PBMCs, obtained around atezolizumab (anti-PD-L1) treatment. These receptors all come from a man between 65 and 85 years old with urothelial cancer. The CDR3 runs from the conserved cysteine through the conserved F or W. D genes are given only for firm matches. A row's size may be missing; if present it is once, few, many or a size class.

clone_size,j_call,d_call,v_call,cdr3_nt,cdr3_aa
.,TRBJ1-1,TRBD1,TRBV6-7,TGTGCCAGCAGTTGGCGCCAGGACAGGGGTTCGGAAGCTTTCTTT,CASSWRQDRGSEAFF
few,TRBJ1-1,.,TRBV10-3,TGTGCCATCAGTGGTGCGATGAACACTGAAGCTTTCTTT,CAISGAMNTEAFF
.,TRBJ1-1,.,TRBV19,TGTGCCAGTAGTATACAGGGAAACACTGAAGCTTTCTTT,CASSIQGNTEAFF
.,TRBJ2-7,TRBD2,TRBV7-2,TGTGCCAGCAGCACCATCCTAGCGGAGAGCTCCTACGAGCAGTACTTC,CASSTILAESSYEQYF
few,TRBJ2-1,TRBD2,TRBV30,TGTGCCTCTCCCGGACTAGCGGGAGGCAATGAGCAGTTCTTC,CASPGLAGGNEQFF
.,TRBJ2-7,.,TRBV28,TGTGCCAGCAGTGGGGGCGGAGTACCGTACGAGCAGTACTTC,CASSGGGVPYEQYF
once,TRBJ2-5,TRBD2,TRBV6-5,TGTGCCAGCAGTTACTCGAAGTCAGCGGGAAGAGAGACCCAGTACTTC,CASSYSKSAGRETQYF
.,TRBJ1-1,.,TRBV28,TGTGCCAGCTGTATGGGACTCAACACTGAAGCTTTCTTT,CASCMGLNTEAFF
.,TRBJ1-1,.,TRBV5-1,TGCGCCAGCAGCTTGCTATTGATGAACACTGAAGCTTTCTTT,CASSLLLMNTEAFF
.,TRBJ2-3,.,TRBV5-4,TGTGCCAGCAGCTTGGACTTATCTAGTGGGGGGGATACGCAGTATTTT,CASSLDLSSGGDTQYF
.,TRBJ1-1,.,TRBV30,TGTGCCTGGAGTGTAAACAGGGACACTGAAGCTTTCTTT,CAWSVNRDTEAFF
.,TRBJ2-7,TRBD2,TRBV5-1,TGCGCCAGCAACCCGCTAGCGGGAGGGCCCGGGGTCTACGAGCAGTACTTC,CASNPLAGGPGVYEQYF
.,TRBJ1-5,TRBD1,TRBV6-6,TGTGCCAGCAGTTACCCGACAGGGTTTTCCAATCAGCCCCAGCATTTT,CASSYPTGFSNQPQHF
few,TRBJ1-5,TRBD1,TRBV27,TGTGCCAGCAGTGGACAGGGAGGAGGAGGTCAGCCCCAGCATTTT,CASSGQGGGGQPQHF
.,TRBJ2-5,TRBD1,TRBV5-1,TGCGCCAGCAGCTTCGGGGACAGGGCGACCCTAGAAACCCAGTACTTC,CASSFGDRATLETQYF
.,TRBJ2-7,.,TRBV28,TGTGCCAGCAGTGACGCGACAGCTAATTACGAGCAGTACTTC,CASSDATANYEQYF
.,TRBJ1-1,.,TRBV2,TGTGCCAGCAGTGAACCCGACAGGAACACTGAAGCTTTCTTT,CASSEPDRNTEAFF
.,TRBJ2-3,.,TRBV7-6,TGTGCCAGCAGCTTAGATTTCCGCGGGACAGATACGCAGTATTTT,CASSLDFRGTDTQYF
.,TRBJ1-1,.,TRBV18,TGTGCCAGCTCACCGGAATCAGGGGAGAGGACTGAAGCTTTCTTT,CASSPESGERTEAFF
.,TRBJ1-2,.,TRBV7-6,TGTGCCAGCAGCCCGACGACGGGTGGCTATGGCTACACCTTC,CASSPTTGGYGYTF
.,TRBJ1-1,.,TRBV2,TGTGCCAGCAGGGCGGAGGCATTGGGGGGGACTGAAGCTTTCTTT,CASRAEALGGTEAFF
.,TRBJ1-3,TRBD1,TRBV5-1,TGCGCCAGCAGCTTCGGGACAGGGGGCGCTGGGTCTGGAAACACCATATATTTT,CASSFGTGGAGSGNTIYF
.,TRBJ2-1,.,TRBV18,TGTGCCAGCTCACTCTCAGCGTCCAATGAGCAGTTCTTC,CASSLSASNEQFF
.,TRBJ2-1,.,TRBV10-1,TGCGCCAGCAGTAAGGGACATTACTCCTACAATGAGCAGTTCTTC,CASSKGHYSYNEQFF
.,TRBJ2-4,TRBD2,TRBV6-1,TGTGCCAGCAGTGGTGGAGCGGGAGGCAAAAACATTCAGTACTTC,CASSGGAGGKNIQYF
.,TRBJ1-2,.,TRBV4-2,TGTGCCAGCAGCCAAGATATTGGGAGGGTGGGCTATGGCTACACCTTC,CASSQDIGRVGYGYTF
.,TRBJ1-1,TRBD1,TRBV7-2,TGTGCCAGCAGCTTAGTGGGGACAGCCAGTAATTGTTTCTTT,CASSLVGTASNCFF
once,TRBJ1-4,.,TRBV19,TGTGCCAGTAGCCGCCCCGGGGCAACTAATGAAAAACTGTTTTTT,CASSRPGATNEKLFF
once,TRBJ1-3,.,TRBV7-6,TGTGCCAGCAGCCCAGCCGGGATAGACACCATATATTTT,CASSPAGIDTIYF
.,TRBJ1-5,.,TRBV4-1,TGCGCCAGCAGCCAAGATCGGACAGGCAATCAGCCCCAGCATTTT,CASSQDRTGNQPQHF
.,TRBJ2-3,.,TRBV5-1,TGCGCCAGCAGCTTGGGACAGGGAGGAGATACGCAGTATTTT,CASSLGQGGDTQYF
.,TRBJ1-5,TRBD1,TRBV28,TGTGCCAGCAGCCTCCCCGAGGGGGCGGGTAGCAATCAGCCCCAGCATTTT,CASSLPEGAGSNQPQHF
.,TRBJ1-5,.,TRBV28,TGTGCCAGCAGCTTCCCTAATCAGCCCCAGCATTTT,CASSFPNQPQHF
.,TRBJ1-1,.,TRBV29-1,TGCAGCGCGACGGGGGGGTGGACTGAAGCTTTCTTT,CSATGGWTEAFF
.,TRBJ2-3,.,TRBV5-4,TGTGCCAGCAGCTTACCCGGGACAGATACGCAGTATTTT,CASSLPGTDTQYF
.,TRBJ2-7,.,TRBV6-1,TGTGCCAGCGAAGACAGCTATAGCTCCTACGAGCAGTACTTC,CASEDSYSSYEQYF
.,TRBJ1-5,.,TRBV5-1,TGCGCCAGCACCCTCTACAGGGATCAGCCCCAGCATTTT,CASTLYRDQPQHF
few,TRBJ2-1,.,TRBV2,TGTGCCAGCAGGGGACGGGGGGAGCAGTTCTTC,CASRGRGEQFF
few,TRBJ2-1,.,TRBV5-5,TGTGCCAGCTACAAAAGAAATGAGGACAGTTCCTACAATGAGCAGTTCTTC,CASYKRNEDSSYNEQFF
.,TRBJ2-6,.,TRBV30,TGTGCCTGGAGTCCAGAATCTGGGGCCAACGTCCTGACTTTC,CAWSPESGANVLTF
.,TRBJ2-5,TRBD2,TRBV5-1,TGCGCCAGCAGCTTTCGCGGGGGGCAAGAGACCCAGTACTTC,CASSFRGGQETQYF
.,TRBJ2-3,TRBD2,TRBV28,TGTGCCAGCAGACTGACTAGCTATCGCACAGATACGCAGTATTTT,CASRLTSYRTDTQYF